The rows below give T cell receptor beta chains drawn from one sample of a study of human T cells and chemical hapten exposure. TCRdb ran MiXCR on the RACE reads and lists one entry per CDR3 protein. The table includes some 81,000 distinct CDR3 sequences, about 8% detected once. Here the sequenced sample was whole blood, taken in connection with sensitization to the hapten diphenylcyclopropenone (DPC). The source of these receptors is a woman aged 25 to 39 with alopecia areata. Some clones in this sample may be carry-over from other donors' samples. CDR3s include the opening cysteine and the closing phenylalanine or tryptophan. Each record gives: D gene, clone size, J gene, V gene, CDR3 length, CDR3 protein, CDR3 DNA. D genes are given only for firm matches. The size of a clone is reported for some rows only, either as once, few or many, or as a class for expanded clones.

- | many | TRBJ1-5 | TRBV29-1 | 13 | CSVAWEGNQPQHF | TGCAGCGTTGCGTGGGAGGGGAATCAGCCCCAGCATTTT
- | many | TRBJ1-4 | TRBV12-3/TRBV12-4 | 14 | CASSQGRVNEKLFF | TGTGCCAGCAGCCAAGGACGGGTAAATGAAAAACTGTTTTTT
TRBD2 | many | TRBJ2-1 | TRBV20-1 | 15 | CSAMVWGTTYNEQFF | TGCAGTGCCATGGTTTGGGGGACTACATACAATGAGCAGTTCTTC
- | many | TRBJ2-3 | TRBV11-2 | 13 | CASQWGNTDTQYF | TGTGCCAGTCAGTGGGGTAACACAGATACGCAGTATTTT
TRBD2 | many | TRBJ2-3 | TRBV11-2 | 15 | CASSLGRGGLDTQYF | TGTGCCAGCAGCTTAGGCCGGGGGGGCCTCGATACGCAGTATTTT
- | many | TRBJ1-1 | TRBV7-2 | 13 | CASSLHQNTEAFF | TGTGCCAGCAGTCTCCACCAGAACACTGAAGCTTTCTTT
TRBD2 | many | TRBJ2-3 | TRBV29-1 | 17 | CSVEPRGGGTSGDTQYF | TGCAGCGTTGAGCCGAGGGGCGGGGGGACTTCGGGAGATACGCAGTATTTT
- | - | TRBJ2-1 | TRBV6-6 | 14 | CASLGAPLYNEQFF | TGTGCCAGCCTTGGGGCCCCGTTATACAATGAGCAGTTCTTC
- | many | TRBJ2-1 | TRBV3-1 | 14 | CASSQRGEVNEQFF | TGTGCCAGCAGCCAAAGGGGGGAGGTCAATGAGCAGTTCTTC
- | many | TRBJ2-2 | TRBV5-5 | 12 | CASSTPTGELFF | TGTGCCAGCAGCACCCCCACCGGGGAGCTGTTTTTT
TRBD2 | few | TRBJ2-3 | TRBV10-3 | 17 | CAISAQRGGTSTDTQYF | TGTGCCATCAGTGCCCAGCGGGGGGGGACTAGCACAGATACGCAGTATTTT
- | few | TRBJ1-1 | TRBV14 | 16 | CASSQDQGQVRIEAFF | TGTGCCAGCAGCCAAGATCAGGGCCAGGTCCGGATTGAAGCTTTCTTT
TRBD2 | many | TRBJ2-7 | TRBV7-2 | 14 | CASNTGTTNYEQYF | TGTGCCAGCAACACCGGGACTACAAATTACGAGCAGTACTTC